This T cell receptor beta chain was retrieved from a study of OX40 agonist ivuxolimab in advanced cancers. About the study: Ivuxolimab, which is an agonistic anti-OX40 (CD134) antibody, was administered to the patients. Study-wide results and limits: Doses of 0.1 to 3.0 mg/kg were accompanied by clonal expansion of CD4+ and CD8+ blood T cells by week 6. No determination was made of the antigen specificity of the expanded peripheral T cells.

Of note for this clone: Its antigen is not identified. The same CDR3 can be traced to other DNA sequences in this sample.

Clones were sequenced by immunoSEQ multiplex PCR, and TCRdb holds only the in-frame ones, with some missing. The repertoire has 81,000 or so clones, under 95% of them found once; the top ten carry 6.5% to 8.5%. The CDR3 totals 12 residues. V dropped 0 bases and J dropped 6 bases, with 5 bases sitting between them. CDR1 SGDLS and CDR2 YYNGEE come from the germline V gene. The chain joins TRBV9 to TRBJ2-3, with no clear D. The specimen was CD4+ or CD8+ T cells sorted from blood, collected in a trial of the OX40 agonist ivuxolimab. This sequence was found in an adult with an advanced solid tumor such as melanoma, head and neck, liver or kidney cancer. The CDR3, as DNA: TGTGCCAGCAGCGTAGGAGAGGATACGCAGTATTTT. It codes for CASSVGEDTQYF. The complete variable domain, with remaining parts taken from reference TRBV9 and TRBJ2-3, reads DSGVTQTPKHLITATGQRVTLRCSPRSGDLSVYWYQQSLDQGLQFLIQYYNGEERAKGNILERFSAQQFPDLHSELNLSSLELGDSALYFCASSVGEDTQYFGPGTRLTVL.